Shown below are 8 T cell receptor beta chains from a single sample sequenced in a study of blood T cell repertoires in COVID-19. Only in-frame clones appear in the TCRdb table, and some are missing; sequencing was by immunoSEQ multiplex PCR. There are roughly 68,000 clones in the sample; 88% occur only once, and roughly 40% lies in the top ten. Sequenced sample: peripheral blood. These receptors all come from a woman aged 60-70 years with COVID-19, enrolled during active disease.

This chain links TRBV5-1 with TRBJ2-1; a possible D gene is TRBD1 (6 bases). The CDR3 is 14 amino acids. The V gene lost 0 bases and the J gene lost 8 bases, with 12 bases spanning the gap. CDR1 is SGHRS and CDR2 is YFSETQ in the germline V gene. Here the CDR3 reads CASSLAPAGDEQFF. CDR3 nucleotide sequence: TGCGCCAGCAGCTTGGCCCCGGCAGGGGATGAGCAGTTCTTC.

The J gene is TRBJ1-2, the V gene TRBV10-3; D is ambiguous. This CDR3 comprises 13 residues. V was cut by 7 bases and J by 7 bases, with 16 bases left in between. CDR1 ENHRY and CDR2 SYGVKD come from the germline V gene. The CDR3 here is CAINGGSMGGYTF. CDR3 sequence (DNA): TGTGCCATCAACGGCGGATCTATGGGTGGCTACACCTTC.

The rearrangement uses TRBV29-1 and TRBJ1-1; TRBD1 is a possible D gene (6 bases). From germline, CDR1 is SQVTM and CDR2 ANQGSEA. This CDR3 region has 13 residues. V lost 8 bases and J lost 0, with 13 bases in between. CDR3 region: CSSNRVLNTEAFF. CDR3 bases: TGCAGCTCAAACAGGGTTCTGAACACTGAAGCTTTCTTT.

The chain is built from TRBV5-6 and TRBJ2-1; 14 positions match TRBD2. The CDR3 has 15 amino acids. Per germline, CDR1 SGHDT and CDR2 YYEEEE. V trimming: 4 bases; J trimming: 8 bases; junction bases outside the gene matches: 5. The CDR3 protein is CASSPRLAGGDEQFF. The DNA of the CDR3 is TGTGCCAGCAGCCCACGACTAGCGGGAGGGGATGAGCAGTTCTTC.

V gene TRBV4-3 combines with J gene TRBJ2-7, with 7 bases identical to TRBD2. This CDR3 has 16 amino acids. Germline trimming cut 3 bases from V and 5 bases from J; bases unmatched to any gene: 13. CDR1 is LGHNA, CDR2 YSLEER, per germline. The CDR3 loop reads CASSQVFGGGIDEQYF. The DNA of the CDR3 is TGCGCCAGCAGCCAGGTTTTCGGGGGAGGGATCGACGAGCAGTACTTC.

The chain links TRBV18 to TRBJ2-1, with TRBD1 matching over 10 bases. Germline V gene lookup returns CDR1 KGHSH and CDR2 LQKENI. The J segment lost 3 bases and the V segment lost 5 bases, leaving 4 bases of the junction unmatched. The CDR3 extends over 15 amino acids. In DNA form, the CDR3 reads TGTGCCAGCTCAGTCGGGACAGGGGACTACAATGAGCAGTTCTTC. Residues: CASSVGTGDYNEQFF.

V is TRBV19 and J is TRBJ1-1, with D unresolved. Deletions cut 1 base from V and 6 bases from J, with 6 bases between. The germline gives CDR1 LNHDA, CDR2 SQIVND (reference sequence). CDR3 length: 12 residues. Here the CDR3 reads CASSIGGPEAFF. In DNA, the CDR3 is TGTGCCAGTAGTATAGGTGGCCCTGAAGCTTTCTTT.

This clone appeared a single time. The chain couples TRBV19 to TRBJ2-1; 13 bases are a match to TRBD2. The CDR3 is 17 amino acids. The germline CDR1 and CDR2 sequences are LNHDA and SQIVND (reference sequence). The ends lost 4 bases at V and 4 bases at J; junction bases unmatched: 7. The CDR3 here is CASSRTSGRALYNEQFF. The CDR3 DNA follows: TGTGCCAGTAGTAGAACTAGCGGGAGGGCCTTGTACAATGAGCAGTTCTTC.